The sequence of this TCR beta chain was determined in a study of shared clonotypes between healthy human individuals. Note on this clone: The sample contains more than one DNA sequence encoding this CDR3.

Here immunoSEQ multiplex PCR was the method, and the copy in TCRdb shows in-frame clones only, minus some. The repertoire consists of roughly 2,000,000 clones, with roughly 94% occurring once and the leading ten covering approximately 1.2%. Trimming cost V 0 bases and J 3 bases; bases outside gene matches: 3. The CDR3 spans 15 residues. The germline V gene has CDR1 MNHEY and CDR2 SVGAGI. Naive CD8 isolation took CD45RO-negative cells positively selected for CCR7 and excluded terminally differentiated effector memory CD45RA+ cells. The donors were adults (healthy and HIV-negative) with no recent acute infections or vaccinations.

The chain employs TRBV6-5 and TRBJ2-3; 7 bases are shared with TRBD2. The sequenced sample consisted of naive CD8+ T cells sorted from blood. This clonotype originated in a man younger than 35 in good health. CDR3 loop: CASSYSGGGTDTQYF. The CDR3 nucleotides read TGTGCCAGCAGTTACTCGGGCGGGGGAACAGATACGCAGTATTTT.